The 20 T cell receptor beta chains below were found in one sample sequenced in a study of blood T cell repertoires in COVID-19. Sequenced by immunoSEQ multiplex PCR; TCRdb stores in-frame clones only, minus some. The profile shows some 150,000 clones, roughly 84% of them singletons. Sequencing was performed on peripheral blood. The origin of the receptors is a human donor with acute or convalescent COVID-19. The donor label of this sample is uncertain.

The chain employs TRBV2 and TRBJ1-5; 8 nucleotides line up with TRBD1. CDR3 size: 16 residues. With V trimmed by 7 bases and J by 2 bases, 10 bases remained unmatched. Germline V gene data show CDR1 as SNHLY and CDR2 as FYNNEI. The CDR3 nucleotides read TGTGCCAGCACCGACCGGGACAGGTACGGCAATCAGCCCCAGCATTTT. Its protein product is CASTDRDRYGNQPQHF.

The chain joins TRBV18 to TRBJ1-1; D perhaps matches TRBD1 (5 bases). Looked up from germline, CDR1 is KGHSH and CDR2 is LQKENI. The length of the CDR3 is 16 residues. The germline V and J ends were trimmed by 1 base and 3 bases, with 15 bases remaining between them. The CDR3 is CASSPRITGEDTEAFF. In DNA, the CDR3 is TGTGCCAGCTCACCACGGATTACAGGAGAGGACACTGAAGCTTTCTTT.

The chain couples TRBV2 to TRBJ2-2; a weak D match, TRBD1 (6 bases). Trimming pared 1 base from V and 7 bases from J, leaving 13 bases between. CDR3 size: 15 residues. Per the germline V gene, CDR1 is SNHLY and CDR2 is FYNNEI. The DNA for the CDR3 is TGTGCCAGCAGTGAAGACAGGGAAATCGACGGGGAGCTGTTTTTT. This gives the protein CASSEDREIDGELFF.

In this sample, this clone turned up once. V usage is TRBV27 and J usage is TRBJ2-3; 8 nucleotides agree with TRBD2. The CDR3 runs 16 residues. The V gene's germline CDR1 is MNHEY and CDR2 SMNVEV (reference sequence). The ends lost 5 bases at V and 1 base at J; junction bases unmatched: 8. Here the CDR3 DNA reads TGTGCCAGCAGTCAGGGACTAGTGGGACGCACAGATACGCAGTATTTT. Its translation: CASSQGLVGRTDTQYF.

The chain is built from TRBV6-5 and TRBJ1-1; D gene ambiguous. Trimming removed 7 bases from V and 4 bases from J, with 13 bases in between. This CDR3 has 13 amino acids. The germline CDR1 and CDR2 sequences are MNHEY and SVGAGI. The CDR3 is CASISPQVTEAFF. DNA for the CDR3: TGTGCCAGCATTTCCCCCCAGGTCACTGAAGCTTTCTTT.

The chain has TRBV19 and TRBJ1-1; TRBD1 aligns across 9 bases. V trimming: 4 bases; J trimming: 1 base; junction bases outside the gene matches: 1. Germline V gene sequence: CDR1 LNHDA, CDR2 SQIVND (reference sequence). The CDR3 is 14 residues long. In DNA, the CDR3 is TGTGCCAGTAGTACGGACAGGGGGAACACTGAAGCTTTCTTT. It is translated as CASSTDRGNTEAFF.

The chain combines TRBV28 with TRBJ1-2; 9 nucleotides match TRBD1. V shed 6 bases, J shed 2 bases, and the junction held 7 bases outside the gene matches. This CDR3 region has 15 residues. Germline values: CDR1 MDHEN, CDR2 SYDVKM. Written as DNA, the CDR3 is TGTGCCAGCAGCCGCGTCGGACAGGGGAACTATGGCTACACCTTC. Protein sequence: CASSRVGQGNYGYTF.

This sequence joins TRBV19 and TRBJ1-1; 9 positions agree with TRBD1. CDR3 length: 14 amino acids. From germline, CDR1 is LNHDA and CDR2 SQIVND (reference sequence). The ends lost 6 bases at V and 7 bases at J; junction bases unmatched: 9. Here the CDR3 DNA reads TGTGCCAGTAGGGGAAAGGGACAGGGAGATGAAGCTTTCTTT. Translation gives CASRGKGQGDEAFF.

This chain links TRBV7-2 with TRBJ2-1; a weak D match, TRBD1 (6 bases). The germline CDR1 and CDR2 sequences are SGHTA and FQGNSA. This CDR3 has 15 amino acids. Trimming took off 1 base at V and 3 bases at J, with 10 bases between the two ends. The CDR3: CASSLDGGGYNEQFF. The DNA of the CDR3 is TGTGCCAGCAGCTTAGATGGGGGCGGCTACAATGAGCAGTTCTTC.

This chain connects TRBV19 to TRBJ1-2; no firm D call. The CDR3 extends over 14 amino acids. Deletions cut 4 bases from V and 2 bases from J, with 11 bases between. CDR1 and CDR2 from the germline V gene are LNHDA and SQIVND (reference sequence). CDR3 amino acids: CASSTSGRNYGYTF. CDR3 coding DNA: TGTGCCAGTAGTACCTCAGGTAGGAACTATGGCTACACCTTC.

This clone showed up just a few times. The genes are TRBV7-9 and TRBJ1-5, with 7 bases fitting TRBD1. After removal of 5 bases from V and 7 bases from J, the junction contained 11 bases not matched to a gene. Germline lookup yields CDR1 SEHNR and CDR2 FQNEAQ (reference sequence). This CDR3 is 15 amino acids long. In nucleotides, the CDR3 is TGTGCCAGCAGCCCGGGGGACAGCACTTGGCAGCCCCAGCATTTT. It codes for CASSPGDSTWQPQHF. Using reference TRBV7-9 and TRBJ1-5 for the parts outside the CDR3, the full variable domain is DTGVSQNPRHKITKRGQNVTFRCDPISEHNRLYWYRQTLGQGPEFLTYFQNEAQLEKSRLLSDRFSAERPKGSFSTLEIQRTEQGDSAMYLCASSPGDSTWQPQHFGDGTRLSIL.

The chain links TRBV5-6 to TRBJ2-7; TRBD2 matches at 11 bases. The length of the CDR3 is 17 residues. Germline assignment: CDR1 SGHDT and CDR2 YYEEEE. The junction had 11 bases not matched to a gene; V was cut back by 0 bases and J by 6 bases. CDR3 sequence (DNA): TGTGCCAGCAGCTTGGGACTAGCGGGGCCCCCCCCATCCGAGCAGTACTTC. Translating gives CASSLGLAGPPPSEQYF.

The V gene is TRBV28, the J gene TRBJ2-3; 7 bases line up with TRBD1. V was pared by 5 bases and J by 2 bases, with 7 bases of the junction left unmatched. In germline, CDR1 is MDHEN, CDR2 SYDVKM. The CDR3 loop spans 15 amino acids. CDR3 region: CASSAPGGNTDTQYF. The CDR3 bases are TGTGCCAGCAGTGCCCCAGGGGGAAACACAGATACGCAGTATTTT.

The chain combines TRBV27 with TRBJ1-5; 7 nucleotides agree with TRBD1. This CDR3 is 13 amino acids long. V dropped 6 bases and J dropped 5; count of bases not matched to a gene: 4. Germline-derived CDR1 and CDR2 are MNHEY and SMNVEV (reference sequence). CDR3 residues: CASSTQGYQPQHF. CDR3 DNA sequence: TGTGCCAGCAGCACACAGGGGTATCAGCCCCAGCATTTT.

The chain couples TRBV27 to TRBJ1-1; no definite D call. CDR1 and CDR2 from the germline V gene are MNHEY and SMNVEV (reference sequence). CDR3 size: 11 residues. Trimming cost V 10 bases and J 8 bases, with 14 bases left between them. The CDR3 DNA follows: TGTGCCACCTATGGGCCGGGGGAAGCTTTCTTT. Its protein is CATYGPGEAFF.

The chain combines TRBV4-1 with TRBJ1-2; possibly TRBD1 for D (5 bases). V was shortened by 6 bases and J by 0 bases, with 11 bases between the two germline ends. The germline V gene has CDR1 MGHRA and CDR2 YSYEKL. This CDR3 is built from 14 residues. This CDR3 is CASSGTGPNYGYTF. The CDR3 DNA follows: TGCGCCAGCAGTGGGACTGGCCCTAACTATGGCTACACCTTC.

The CDR3 region is CATSDPTGLGTDTQYF. The DNA of the CDR3 is TGTGCCACCAGTGATCCTACAGGATTGGGCACAGATACGCAGTATTTT. The chain couples TRBV24-1 to TRBJ2-3; D might be TRBD1 (5 bases). Per the germline V gene, CDR1 is KGHDR and CDR2 is SFDVKD. The CDR3 length is 16 residues. Trimming took off 3 bases at V and 1 base at J, with 13 bases between the two ends.

The sample holds a few counts of this clone. The chain joins TRBV6-5 to TRBJ1-2, with D hard to call. V lost 0 bases to trimming and J lost 4 bases, with 9 bases between them. Germline V gene sequence: CDR1 MNHEY, CDR2 SVGAGI. This CDR3 comprises 14 residues. DNA for the CDR3: TGTGCCAGCAGTTACTCCAAGGAGGGCTATGGCTACACCTTC. It translates to CASSYSKEGYGYTF.

The gene calls are TRBV6-2 or TRBV6-3 and TRBJ2-2; TRBD1 matches 9 bases. Germline V gene lookup returns CDR1 MNHEY and CDR2 SVGEGT. V trimming: 5 bases; J trimming: 7 bases; junction bases outside the gene matches: 5. The CDR3 has 14 amino acids. CDR3 sequence reads: CASSTGQGIGELFF. CDR3 DNA: TGTGCCAGCAGTACGGGACAGGGCATCGGGGAGCTGTTTTTT.

V and J are TRBV7-8 and TRBJ1-5, with 11 bases identical to TRBD1. The CDR3 is 18 amino acids. Germline V gene sequence: CDR1 SGHVS, CDR2 FQNEAQ. With V trimmed by 1 base and J by 4 bases, 9 bases remained unmatched. CDR3 sequence (DNA): TGTGCCAGCAGCTTAGTTATAGGACAGGGGGCGAAAAATCAGCCCCAGCATTTT. Translating it yields CASSLVIGQGAKNQPQHF.